This entry features one T cell receptor beta chain sequence. V was pared by 0 bases and J by 8 bases, with 11 bases between. The CDR3 has 14 residues. Germline CDR1 MNHEY, CDR2 SVGAGI. In the source study's methods: Estimates of nucleated cell counts were drawn from the amplification of reference gene primers. The method was immunoSEQ multiplex PCR; TCRdb's version includes in-frame clones alone and lacks a portion of them. The V and J calls and clone size are taken from that table; D and trimming were inferred from the DNA. This repertoire shows approximately 150,000 clones, around 79% found once; its top ten account for 7% to 10%. These data originate in a study of blood T cell repertoires in COVID-19. Study-level information: Researchers got acute and convalescent COVID-19 samples from the United States, Italy and Spain.

Patients of the Seattle cohort, enrolled during active infection, were followed longitudinally. Specimen: peripheral blood. The chain recombines TRBV6-5 with TRBJ2-1; D is undetermined. This sequence was found in a woman aged 55-75 years with COVID-19, enrolled during active disease. Written as DNA, the CDR3 is TGTGCCAGCAGTTACTCGACTTCCCGCCATGAGCAGTTCTTC. Protein sequence: CASSYSTSRHEQFF.